Described below is a single T cell receptor (beta chain) sequence and its context. Its antigen is not known. The source of the sample is a study of siplizumab effects on memory and regulatory T cells. Study-wide points: Fewer alloreactive sequences mapped to unstimulated CD4+ memory cells under siplizumab. Treg origin accounted for an average of roughly 65% of mappable alloreactive CD4+ clones with siplizumab and roughly 26% in controls. Researchers could not give a naive or memory phenotype to roughly 75-95% of proliferating CD4+ or CD8+ clones. Proliferating siplizumab-culture Treg suppressive function went unconfirmed.

V dropped 2 bases and J dropped 4; count of bases not matched to a gene: 7. This CDR3 has 16 residues. Germline CDR1 SGHDT, CDR2 YYEEEE. Assay used: immunoSEQ multiplex PCR; TCRdb lists only in-frame clones, some missing. Among more than 45,000 clones, 90% to 95% were seen once, and the ten largest hold 30% to 40%. Sequenced: CD8+ T cells sorted from blood. The rearrangement joins TRBV5-6 to TRBJ2-3; 10 bases align to TRBD2. The sequence came from a human donor in good health. The CDR3 is CASSFGSSGSADTQYF. CDR3 bases: TGTGCCAGCAGCTTTGGGTCTAGCGGGAGCGCAGATACGCAGTATTTT.